These T cell receptor beta chains were read from a single sample in a study of T cells after posttransplantation cyclophosphamide. Clones were sequenced by immunoSEQ multiplex PCR, and TCRdb holds only the in-frame ones, with some missing. The table has more than 60,000 clones, around 93% seen once; the top ten hold roughly 2.9%. The sequenced material came from PBMCs. The receptors come from a woman aged 25 to 45 in good health and a related stem cell transplant donor. The CDR3 runs from the conserved cysteine through the conserved F or W. D genes are given only for firm matches. The listing skips clone size in some rows; elsewhere it reads once, few, many or a size class.

. . TRBJ1-1 TRBV28 TGTGCCAGCCGGGGAGGGGGGCACACTGAAGCTTTCTTT CASRGGGHTEAFF
. TRBD2 TRBJ2-3 TRBV11-2 TGTGCCAGCAGCTTGACCCTCGACTGGAGCGGGGGGGCAGATACGCAGTATTTT CASSLTLDWSGGADTQYF
. . TRBJ1-1 TRBV23-1 TGCGCCAGCAGTCGCCAACCTGGACCTCTGCGCTTGAACACTGAAGCTTTCTTT CASSRQPGPLRLNTEAFF
. . TRBJ2-5 TRBV29-1 TGCAGCGTTGAGCAGGGTACAGAGACCCAGTACTTC CSVEQGTETQYF
once . TRBJ2-6 TRBV7-9 TGTGCCACCTACTCCTTGGGACTCATCCTTTCCTCTGGGGCCAACGTCCTGACTTTC CATYSLGLILSSGANVLTF
once . TRBJ2-4 TRBV6-1 TGTGCCAGTGTGGCCCTATTCCGGGACGACATTCAGTACTTC CASVALFRDDIQYF
. TRBD1 TRBJ2-1 TRBV6-5 TGTGCCAGCAGTCCCAGGGGGCTCAATGAGCAGTTCTTC CASSPRGLNEQFF
once TRBD1 TRBJ2-1 TRBV2 TGTGCCAGCAGTGGGGACAGTTACAATGAGCAGTTCTTC CASSGDSYNEQFF
. . TRBJ2-1 TRBV6-6 TGTGCCAGCAGCCTAGGGTTTTACAATGAGCAGTTCTTC CASSLGFYNEQFF
. TRBD1 TRBJ1-1 TRBV12-5 TGTGCTAGTGGTTCTCCGGGACAGGGTACATTGGAAGCTTTCTTT CASGSPGQGTLEAFF
. TRBD1 TRBJ1-6 TRBV2 TGTGCCAGCAACCTACAGGGGAGCTCCTATAATTCACCCCTCCACTTT CASNLQGSSYNSPLHF
. TRBD1 TRBJ1-1 TRBV5-1 TGCGCCAGCAGCTCCCAGGGACAGGGCGATGAAGCTTTCTTT CASSSQGQGDEAFF
. TRBD1 TRBJ1-2 TRBV2 TGTGCCGGCGGGACAGGGGGCGCTCCCTATGGCTACACCTTC CAGGTGGAPYGYTF
. . TRBJ2-5 TRBV4-1 TGTGCCAGCAGCCAAATTACGGGGCCAGAGACCCAGTACTTC CASSQITGPETQYF
. . TRBJ1-2 TRBV27 TGTGCCAGCAGTGACCCCGGTACGGAGGCCTTCTATGGCTACACCTTC CASSDPGTEAFYGYTF
once . TRBJ1-2 TRBV7-2 TGTGCCAGCAGCTTAGCTGGGGGGGTGGGCTATGGCTACACCTTC CASSLAGGVGYGYTF
. . TRBJ1-1 TRBV7-8 TGTGCCAGCAGCGCGAGATATAACCTGAACACTGAAGCTTTCTTT CASSARYNLNTEAFF
. TRBD1 TRBJ2-1 TRBV6-5 TGTGCCAGCAGTTACCAGGGACAGAACAATGAGCAGTTCTTC CASSYQGQNNEQFF
. . TRBJ2-5 TRBV7-2 TGTGCCAGCAGCTTTCGCGCTGCGGCCCAGTACTTC CASSFRAAAQYF
. . TRBJ1-5 TRBV7-2 TGTGCCAGCAGCTTCGACAGAGCTTACAATCAGCCCCAGCATTTT CASSFDRAYNQPQHF
. . TRBJ1-6 TRBV5-6 TGTGCCAGCACCTCGAGGGGGTCGAGCTCCTATAATTCACCCCTCCACTTT CASTSRGSSSYNSPLHF
. . TRBJ1-2 TRBV28 TGTGCCAGCAGCCTCGCCCAATTGTCGGGTCACTATGGCTACACCTTC CASSLAQLSGHYGYTF
. TRBD2 TRBJ2-2 TRBV7-2 TGTGCCAGCAGCCCGGGACTAACCTCCGGGGAGCTGTTTTTT CASSPGLTSGELFF
. . TRBJ1-5 TRBV5-8 TGTGCCAGCAGCGACCCGGGACGGAGGAATCAGCCCCAGCATTTT CASSDPGRRNQPQHF
once . TRBJ1-5 TRBV6-1 TGTGCCAGCAGTGAAATCACAGGGATTCAGCCCCAGCATTTT CASSEITGIQPQHF
. TRBD1 TRBJ1-5 TRBV5-1 TGCGCCAGCAGCTTGCATTCAGGGGGCGGACAGCCCCAGCATTTT CASSLHSGGGQPQHF
many . TRBJ1-2 TRBV28 TGTGCCAGCAGTTCGGTCGGGACCCACTATGGCTACACCTTC CASSSVGTHYGYTF
. . TRBJ2-3 TRBV13 TGTGCCAGCAGCTCCATAAGCGGTACGCAGTATTTT CASSSISGTQYF
. TRBD1 TRBJ2-5 TRBV2 TGTGCCAGCACAGACAGGGGGCGCGGGGAGACCCAGTACTTC CASTDRGRGETQYF
. . TRBJ2-5 TRBV5-4 TGTGCCAGCAGCCTGAGTGGGGGGGGCCCCGAAGAGACCCAGTACTTC CASSLSGGGPEETQYF
. . TRBJ1-2 TRBV4-3 TGCGCCAGCAGCCAAGATTCCAGATCCGGCTATGGCTACACCTTC CASSQDSRSGYGYTF
. TRBD1 TRBJ1-5 TRBV19 TGTGCCAGCGGACAGGTTGGCAATCAGCCCCAGCATTTT CASGQVGNQPQHF
. . TRBJ2-7 TRBV6-5 TGTGCCAGCAGTTACTCGACAAACTCCTACGAGCAGTACTTC CASSYSTNSYEQYF
once . TRBJ2-3 TRBV5-1 TGCGCCAGCAGCTGGGGGGACAGAGATACGCAGTATTTT CASSWGDRDTQYF
. TRBD1 TRBJ1-2 TRBV19 TGTGCCAGTAGTGCCGGGACAGGCACATTCTACACCTTC CASSAGTGTFYTF
once . TRBJ1-6 TRBV7-2 TGTGCCAGCAGCCTAGAGCTGAGTTCACCCCTCCACTTT CASSLELSSPLHF
once TRBD2 TRBJ2-7 TRBV27 TGTGCCAGCAGTCCACGGACTAGCGGCGACGAGCAGTACTTC CASSPRTSGDEQYF
. . TRBJ1-5 TRBV19 TGTGCCAGTAGTATAGGCGGGGTTTGGGAACCTAGCAATCAGCCCCAGCATTTT CASSIGGVWEPSNQPQHF
. TRBD2 TRBJ2-1 TRBV5-1 TGCGCCAGCAGCTTGGGTACTAGCGGTAGCTCCTACAATGAGCAGTTCTTC CASSLGTSGSSYNEQFF
. . TRBJ1-1 TRBV4-3 TGCGCCAGCAGCCCCTTTGTCGGGACTGAAGCTTTCTTT CASSPFVGTEAFF
. . TRBJ1-2 TRBV7-9 TGTGCCAGCAGCTTTGGGGGGCTCAATCTTGGCTACACCTTC CASSFGGLNLGYTF
. TRBD2 TRBJ2-1 TRBV4-2 TGTGCCAGCAGCCAAGAAAGGCGGGGGGGCTACAATGAGCAGTTCTTC CASSQERRGGYNEQFF
medium-sized TRBD1 TRBJ1-6 TRBV6-6 TGTGCCAGCAGTTACTCTGGAACAGGGGGTGGTTCACCCCTCCACTTT CASSYSGTGGGSPLHF
. . TRBJ2-3 TRBV14 TGTGCCAGCAGCCTCTCCCGGGATACGCAGTATTTT CASSLSRDTQYF
. TRBD2 TRBJ2-1 TRBV7-9 TGTGCCAGCAGCGTAGATAGCGGGGGGGCCTATCGTGAGCAGTTCTTC CASSVDSGGAYREQFF
. . TRBJ1-3 TRBV5-6 TGTGCCAGCAGGTGGGGCCTCTCTGGAAACACCATATATTTT CASRWGLSGNTIYF
. . TRBJ1-1 TRBV9 TGTGCCAGCAGCGTATTGACAGTAGCCTTCTTT CASSVLTVAFF
. . TRBJ1-5 TRBV7-9 TGTGCCAGCACCACGAGTCCCAATCAGCCCCAGCATTTT CASTTSPNQPQHF
. TRBD1 TRBJ2-5 TRBV19 TGTGCCAGTAGAAACTCCCGGGACAGGGTGGCAGAGACCCAGTACTTC CASRNSRDRVAETQYF
once TRBD1 TRBJ2-5 TRBV2 TGTGCCAGCAGCCCGGGACAGGGATCGTGGGAGACCCAGTACTTC CASSPGQGSWETQYF
. TRBD2 TRBJ2-1 TRBV7-9 TGTGCCAGCAGCTCGAAAACTAGCGGCCACAATGAGCAGTTCTTC CASSSKTSGHNEQFF
. . TRBJ1-1 TRBV5-4 TGTGCCAGCAGCTTGAACAGAGATGCATTGGGGGAAGCTTTCTTT CASSLNRDALGEAFF
. TRBD1 TRBJ1-1 TRBV6-1 TGTGCCAGCAGTACGACAGGGGGGGACACTGAAGCTTTCTTT CASSTTGGDTEAFF